This T cell receptor beta chain stems from a study of blood T cell repertoires in COVID-19. Study-level information: Some COVID-19 samples were acute and others convalescent; all came from the United States, Italy and Spain. T cells, B-cell-depleted T cells, or PBMCs supplied cDNA or gDNA.

Per the authors' pipeline: Estimation of nucleated cell counts relied on the amplification of reference gene primers. The data were produced by immunoSEQ multiplex PCR, yet TCRdb's version contains in-frame clones alone and is incomplete. V, J and clone size are taken as reported in that table, and D and trimming were inferred from the DNA itself. The sample contains around 260,000 clones, about 80% of which appear only once. Germline-derived CDR1 and CDR2 are SEHNR and FQNEAQ (reference sequence). The CDR3 sequence is 14 residues long. V lost 5 bases, J lost 12 bases, and 17 bases lay in between. This chain joins TRBV7-9 and TRBJ1-6, with D perhaps TRBD1 (6 bases). Sequences were obtained from peripheral blood. This receptor was obtained from a person aged 65 to 85 with COVID-19, enrolled during active disease. The CDR3, as DNA: TGTGCCAGCAGCCCCCCGGGGACAAAGAAACCCCTCCACTTT. This gives the protein CASSPPGTKKPLHF.